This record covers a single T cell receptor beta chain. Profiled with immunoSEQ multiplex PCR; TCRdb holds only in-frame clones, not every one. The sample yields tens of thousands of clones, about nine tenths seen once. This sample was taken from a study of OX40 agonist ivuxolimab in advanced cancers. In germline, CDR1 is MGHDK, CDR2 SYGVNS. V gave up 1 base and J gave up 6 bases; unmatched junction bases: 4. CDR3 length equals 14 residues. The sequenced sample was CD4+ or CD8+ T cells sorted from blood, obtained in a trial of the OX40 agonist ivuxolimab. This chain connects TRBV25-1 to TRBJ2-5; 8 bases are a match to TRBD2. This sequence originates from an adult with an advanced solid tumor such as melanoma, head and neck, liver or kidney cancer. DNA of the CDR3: TGTGCCAGCAGTGAATCCCTAGCGGGCAAGACCCAGTACTTC. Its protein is CASSESLAGKTQYF.